This T cell receptor beta chain was obtained from a study of T cells after somatic rescue of genetic block. Data came from immunoSEQ multiplex PCR; TCRdb stores just in-frame clones and leaves some out. Of under 150,000 clones detected, around nine tenths appear once; the ten largest clones hold more than 1.4%. The CDR3 covers 13 residues. The germline V gene has CDR1 SGDLS and CDR2 YYNGEE. V lost 5 bases to trimming and J lost 0 bases, with 3 bases between them. The receptor was isolated from a woman aged 18-29 years. This rearrangement joins TRBV9 to TRBJ2-6; D is ambiguous. Material for sequencing was peripheral blood mononuclear cells (PBMCs). DNA of the CDR3: TGTGCCAGCAGGGACTCTGGGGCCAACGTCCTGACTTTC. Translated, it gives CASRDSGANVLTF.